This record looks at one T cell receptor beta chain sequence and its context. Antigen specificity is unknown. The germline gene is not matched at one end of the junction; a read error may be the cause. This CDR3 spans 15 amino acids. CDR1 is ENHRY, CDR2 SYGVKD, per germline. Profiles of TCR beta VDJ and CDR3 were generated from a genomic DNA template. TCRdb passed the reads through MiXCR, listing each CDR3 protein once. Among some 220,000 distinct CDR3 sequences listed, about a third were seen once. These data come from a study of CD8+CD57+ T cells in acquired aplastic anemia. The study, taken as a whole, reports: Researchers report that some 31 CD8+ CDR3 sequences appeared in both patients and controls.

The source of this sequence is a human donor in good health, serving as a control. Sample: sorted CD4+, CD8+, or CD8+CD57+ T cells (not recorded which) from PBMCs. This chain links TRBV10-3 with TRBJ2-5; 9 positions match TRBD2. The CDR3 protein is CASSPPTSGTETQYF. CDR3 nucleotides: TGTGCCAGCAGTCCGCCGACTAGCGGCACAGAGACCCAGTACTTC.